This T cell receptor (beta chain) was sequenced during a study of blood T cells in healthy people across ages. Study-level points and caveats: Naive T cell percentage by flow cytometry tracked strongly with beta diversity.

Trimming took 0 bases from V and 4 from J, leaving 4 bases between them. Germline loops: CDR1 LGHDT, CDR2 YNNKEL (reference sequence). This CDR3 is built from 13 residues. On this clonotype itself: The target antigen is unknown.

Combining a sample-barcoded 5' primer with a J-beta primer mix, a second PCR ran for roughly 6 to 12 cycles. TCRdb used MiXCR to reprocess the 5' RACE reads, holding one entry per CDR3 protein. The table has 660,000 or so distinct CDR3 sequences, about 53% seen once. Material: blood. This chain uses TRBV3-1 with TRBJ2-4; D gene unclear. The receptor was derived from a man aged 55 to 70 in good health. The CDR3 loop is CASSQEVKNIQYF. CDR3 nucleotides: TGTGCCAGCAGCCAAGAGGTTAAAAACATTCAGTACTTC. The full variable domain, its missing parts supplied by reference TRBV3-1 and TRBJ2-4, is DTAVSQTPKYLVTQMGNDKSIKCEQNLGHDTMYWYKQDSKKFLKIMFSYNNKELIINETVPNRFSPKSPDKAHLNLHINSLELGDSAVYFCASSQEVKNIQYFGAGTRLSVL.